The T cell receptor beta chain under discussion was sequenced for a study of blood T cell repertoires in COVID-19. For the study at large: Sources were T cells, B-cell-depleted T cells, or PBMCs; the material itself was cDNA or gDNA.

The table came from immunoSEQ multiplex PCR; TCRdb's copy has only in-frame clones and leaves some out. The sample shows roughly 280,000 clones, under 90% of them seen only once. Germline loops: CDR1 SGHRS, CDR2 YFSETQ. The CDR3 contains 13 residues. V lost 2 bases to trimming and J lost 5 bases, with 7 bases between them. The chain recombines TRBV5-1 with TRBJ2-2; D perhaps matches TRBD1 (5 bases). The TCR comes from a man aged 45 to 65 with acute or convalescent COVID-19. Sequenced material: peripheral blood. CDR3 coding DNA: TGCGCCAGCAGCTTCCAGGGAACCGGGGAGCTGTTTTTT. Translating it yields CASSFQGTGELFF. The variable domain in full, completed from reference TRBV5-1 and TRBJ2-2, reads KAGVTQTPRYLIKTRGQQVTLSCSPISGHRSVSWYQQTPGQGLQFLFEYFSETQRNKGNFPGRFSGRQFSNSRSEMNVSTLELGDSALYLCASSFQGTGELFFGEGSRLTVL.